This T cell receptor beta chain derives from a study of blood T cells in healthy people across ages. General study results and limits: Diversity estimated from one million T cells was considered an underestimate.

Comments on this clonotype: What it recognizes is unknown.

The V gene's germline CDR1 is DFQATT and CDR2 SNEGSKA (reference sequence). The V gene lost 5 bases and the J gene lost 0 bases, with 11 bases spanning the gap. The CDR3 loop spans 14 amino acids. Combining a sample-barcoded 5' primer with a J-beta primer mix, a second PCR ran for 7 to 11 cycles. TCRdb redid the calling of the 5' RACE reads with MiXCR, one entry per CDR3 protein. The table records 800,000 to 950,000 distinct CDR3 sequences, about 37% of them present only once. The sequenced sample was blood. The V gene is TRBV20-1, the J gene TRBJ1-3, with D unresolved. This clonotype was obtained from a man between 18 and 35 years old in good health. As DNA, the CDR3 is TGCAGTGCTCCCGACGGTTACTCTGGAAACACCATATATTTT. This translates into CSAPDGYSGNTIYF.